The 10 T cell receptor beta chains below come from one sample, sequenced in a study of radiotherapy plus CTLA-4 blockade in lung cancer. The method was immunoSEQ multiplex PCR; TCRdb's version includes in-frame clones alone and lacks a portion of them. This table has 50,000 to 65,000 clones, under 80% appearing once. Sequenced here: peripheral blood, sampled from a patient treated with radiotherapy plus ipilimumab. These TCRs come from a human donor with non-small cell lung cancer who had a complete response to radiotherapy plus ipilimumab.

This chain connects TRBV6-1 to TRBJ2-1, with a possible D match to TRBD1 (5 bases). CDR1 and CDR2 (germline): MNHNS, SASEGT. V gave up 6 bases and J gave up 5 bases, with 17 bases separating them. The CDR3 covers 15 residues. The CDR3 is CASSDRAIQDNEQFF. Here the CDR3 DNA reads TGTGCCAGCAGCGACAGAGCCATTCAGGACAATGAGCAGTTCTTC.

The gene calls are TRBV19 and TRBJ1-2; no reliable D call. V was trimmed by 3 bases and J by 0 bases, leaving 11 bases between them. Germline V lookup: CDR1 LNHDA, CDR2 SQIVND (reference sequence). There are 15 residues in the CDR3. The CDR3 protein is CASSIGAQTNYGYTF. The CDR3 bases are TGTGCCAGTAGTATTGGAGCTCAAACTAACTATGGCTACACCTTC.

As DNA, the CDR3 is TGTGCCAGCAGCAAGGGGTGGGGGGGCACTGGAAACACCATATATTTT. Translation: CASSKGWGGTGNTIYF. The chain uses TRBV9 and TRBJ1-3, with D possibly matching TRBD1 (6 bases). Trimming took off 4 bases at V and 2 bases at J, with 16 bases between the two ends. In germline, CDR1 is SGDLS, CDR2 YYNGEE. This CDR3 contains 16 residues. Complete variable domain (other parts from reference TRBV9 and TRBJ1-3): DSGVTQTPKHLITATGQRVTLRCSPRSGDLSVYWYQQSLDQGLQFLIQYYNGEERAKGNILERFSAQQFPDLHSELNLSSLELGDSALYFCASSKGWGGTGNTIYFGEGSWLTVV.

This chain's CDR3 is CASSLTSGIGTDTQYF. DNA of the CDR3: TGTGCCAGCAGCTTGACTAGCGGGATCGGCACAGATACGCAGTATTTT. This chain joins TRBV5-6 and TRBJ2-3, with 10 bases aligning to TRBD2. The trim removed 1 base at V and 1 base at J, leaving 3 bases unmatched. Germline V gives CDR1 SGHDT, CDR2 YYEEEE. This CDR3 is built from 16 residues.

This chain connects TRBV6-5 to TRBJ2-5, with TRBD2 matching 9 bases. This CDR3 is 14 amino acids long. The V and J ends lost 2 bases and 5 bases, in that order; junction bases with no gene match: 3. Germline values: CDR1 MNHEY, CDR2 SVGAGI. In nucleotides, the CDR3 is TGTGCCAGCAGTTACCTTAGCGGGAGTGAGACCCAGTACTTC. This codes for CASSYLSGSETQYF.

This CDR3 is CASSVATGGNYGYTF. CDR3 sequence (DNA): TGTGCCAGCAGCGTAGCGACAGGGGGGAACTATGGCTACACCTTC. This chain connects TRBV9 to TRBJ1-2; 9 nucleotides agree with TRBD1. Germline values: CDR1 SGDLS, CDR2 YYNGEE. J lost 2 bases, V lost 0 bases, and 2 bases had no gene match. The CDR3 has 15 residues. The entire variable domain, with the rest obtained from reference TRBV9 and TRBJ1-2, is as follows: DSGVTQTPKHLITATGQRVTLRCSPRSGDLSVYWYQQSLDQGLQFLIQYYNGEERAKGNILERFSAQQFPDLHSELNLSSLELGDSALYFCASSVATGGNYGYTFGSGTRLTVV.

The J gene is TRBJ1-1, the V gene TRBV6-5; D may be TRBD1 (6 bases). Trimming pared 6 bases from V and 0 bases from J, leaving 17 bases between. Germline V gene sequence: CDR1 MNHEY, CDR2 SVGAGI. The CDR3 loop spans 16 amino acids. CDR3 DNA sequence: TGTGCCAGCAGGTACCTACAGGGAGTATTGAACACTGAAGCTTTCTTT. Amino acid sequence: CASRYLQGVLNTEAFF.

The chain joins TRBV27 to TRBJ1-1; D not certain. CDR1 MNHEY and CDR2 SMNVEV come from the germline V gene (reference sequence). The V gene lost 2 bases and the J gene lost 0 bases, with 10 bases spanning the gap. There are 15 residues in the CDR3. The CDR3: CASSLQANMNTEAFF. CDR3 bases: TGTGCCAGCAGTTTACAGGCGAACATGAACACTGAAGCTTTCTTT.

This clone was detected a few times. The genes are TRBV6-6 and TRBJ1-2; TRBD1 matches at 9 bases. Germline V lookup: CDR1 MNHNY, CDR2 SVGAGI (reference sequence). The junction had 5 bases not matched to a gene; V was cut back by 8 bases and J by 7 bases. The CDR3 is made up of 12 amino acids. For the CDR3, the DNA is TGTGCCAGCCGACCGGGACAGGGTGGCTACACCTTC. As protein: CASRPGQGGYTF.

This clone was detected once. CDR3 amino acids: CSVTGLAGAVYEQYF. The CDR3 DNA is TGCAGCGTTACGGGACTAGCGGGGGCGGTCTACGAGCAGTACTTC. The chain combines TRBV29-1 with TRBJ2-7, with 14 bases lining up with TRBD2. V trimming: 5 bases; J trimming: 3 bases; junction bases outside the gene matches: 6. CDR1 and CDR2 (germline): SQVTM, ANQGSEA. This CDR3 is built from 15 residues.